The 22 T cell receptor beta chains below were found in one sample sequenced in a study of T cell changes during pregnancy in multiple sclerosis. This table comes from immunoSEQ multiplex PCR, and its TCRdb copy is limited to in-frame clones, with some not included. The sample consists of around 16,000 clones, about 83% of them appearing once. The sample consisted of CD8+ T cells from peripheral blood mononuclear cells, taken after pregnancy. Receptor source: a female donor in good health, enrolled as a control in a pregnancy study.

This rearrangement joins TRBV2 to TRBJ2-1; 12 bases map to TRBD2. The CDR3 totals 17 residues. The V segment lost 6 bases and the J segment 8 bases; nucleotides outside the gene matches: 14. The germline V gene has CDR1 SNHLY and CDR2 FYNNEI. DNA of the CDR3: TGTGCCAGCAGAGACCCTAGCGGGAGGGTGGTGAGCGATGAGCAGTTCTTC. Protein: CASRDPSGRVVSDEQFF.

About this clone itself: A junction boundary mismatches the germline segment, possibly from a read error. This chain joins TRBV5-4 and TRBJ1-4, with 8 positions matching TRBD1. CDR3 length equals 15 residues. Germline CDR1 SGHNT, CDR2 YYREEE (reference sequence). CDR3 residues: CASSLGQAEGEKLFF. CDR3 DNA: TGTGCCAGCAGTTTGGGACAGGCTGAAGGGGAAAAACTGTTTTTT.

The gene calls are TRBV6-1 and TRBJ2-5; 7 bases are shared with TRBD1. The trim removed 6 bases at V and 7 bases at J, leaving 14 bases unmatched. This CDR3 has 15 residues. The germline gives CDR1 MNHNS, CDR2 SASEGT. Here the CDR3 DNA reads TGTGCCAGCAGCAACCCCACAGGGGACGTAGGGACCCAGTACTTC. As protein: CASSNPTGDVGTQYF.

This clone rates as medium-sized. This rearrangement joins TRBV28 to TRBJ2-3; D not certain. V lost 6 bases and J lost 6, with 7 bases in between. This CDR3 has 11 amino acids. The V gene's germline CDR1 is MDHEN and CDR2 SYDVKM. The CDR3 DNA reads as TGTGCCAGCAGCGCGTGGGATACGCAGTATTTT. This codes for CASSAWDTQYF.

As DNA, the CDR3 is TGTGCCAGCAGCCATGCTCCTGAGCGGGAGACCGGGGAGCTGTTTTTT. Amino acid sequence: CASSHAPERETGELFF. The rearrangement links TRBV4-2 to TRBJ2-2, with 8 bases aligning to TRBD2. The trim removed 3 bases at V and 5 bases at J, leaving 8 bases unmatched. CDR3 length: 16 amino acids. CDR1 and CDR2 (germline): LGHNA, YNFKEQ.

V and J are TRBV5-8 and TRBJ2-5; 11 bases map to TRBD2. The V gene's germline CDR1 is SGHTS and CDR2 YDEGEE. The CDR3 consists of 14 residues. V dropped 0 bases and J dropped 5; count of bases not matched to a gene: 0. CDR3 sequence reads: CASSLGLAGETQYF. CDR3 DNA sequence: TGTGCCAGCAGCTTGGGACTAGCGGGGGAGACCCAGTACTTC.

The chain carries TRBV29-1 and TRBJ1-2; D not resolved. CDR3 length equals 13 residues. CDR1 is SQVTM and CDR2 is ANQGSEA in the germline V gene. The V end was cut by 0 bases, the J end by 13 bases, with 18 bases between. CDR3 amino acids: CSVEDPTAPSSTF. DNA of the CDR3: TGCAGCGTTGAAGATCCAACCGCGCCTTCGTCCACCTTC.

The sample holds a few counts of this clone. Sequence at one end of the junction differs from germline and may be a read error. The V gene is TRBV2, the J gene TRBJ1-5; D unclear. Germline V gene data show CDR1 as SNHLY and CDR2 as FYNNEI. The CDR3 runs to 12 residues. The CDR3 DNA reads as TGTGCCGGCAGACGGGGCAATCAGCCCCAGCATTTT. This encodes CAGRRGNQPQHF.

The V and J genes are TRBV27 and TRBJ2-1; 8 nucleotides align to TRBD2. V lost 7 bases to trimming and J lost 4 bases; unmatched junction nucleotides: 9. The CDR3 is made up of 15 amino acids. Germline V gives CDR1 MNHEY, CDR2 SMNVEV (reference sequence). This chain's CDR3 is CASMPSGSSYNEQFF. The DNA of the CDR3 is TGTGCCAGCATGCCGAGCGGGAGTTCATACAATGAGCAGTTCTTC.

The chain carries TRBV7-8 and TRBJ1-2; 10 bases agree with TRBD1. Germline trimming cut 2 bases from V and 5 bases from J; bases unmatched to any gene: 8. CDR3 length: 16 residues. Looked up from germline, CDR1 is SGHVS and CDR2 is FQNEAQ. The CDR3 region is CASSLRDRGPRYGYTF. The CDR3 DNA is TGTGCCAGCAGCTTAAGGGACAGGGGCCCCCGGTATGGCTACACCTTC. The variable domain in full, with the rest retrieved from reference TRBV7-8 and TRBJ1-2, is GAGVSQSPRYKVAKRGQDVALRCDPISGHVSLFWYQQALGQGPEFLTYFQNEAQLDKSGLPSDRFFAERPEGSVSTLKIQRTQQEDSAVYLCASSLRDRGPRYGYTFGSGTRLTVV.

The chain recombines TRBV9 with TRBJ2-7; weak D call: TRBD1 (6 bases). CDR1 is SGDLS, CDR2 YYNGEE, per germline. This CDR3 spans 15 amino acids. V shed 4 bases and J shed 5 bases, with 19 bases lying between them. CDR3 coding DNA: TGTGCCAGCAGCCAGGGGTACTCGCTGGGCCACGAGCAGTACTTC. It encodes CASSQGYSLGHEQYF.

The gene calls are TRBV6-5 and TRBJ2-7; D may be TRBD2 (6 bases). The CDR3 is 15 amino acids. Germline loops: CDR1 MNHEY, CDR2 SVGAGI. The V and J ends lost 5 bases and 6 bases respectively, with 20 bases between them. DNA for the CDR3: TGTGCCAGCAGTCCCTCGGAGACTAGTCTCTTCGAGCAGTACTTC. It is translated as CASSPSETSLFEQYF.

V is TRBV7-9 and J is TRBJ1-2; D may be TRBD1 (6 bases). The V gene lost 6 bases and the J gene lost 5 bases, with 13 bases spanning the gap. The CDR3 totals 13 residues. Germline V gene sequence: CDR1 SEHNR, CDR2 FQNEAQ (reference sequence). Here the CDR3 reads CASSDGTPYGYTF. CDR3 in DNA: TGTGCCAGCAGTGACGGGACACCTTATGGCTACACCTTC.

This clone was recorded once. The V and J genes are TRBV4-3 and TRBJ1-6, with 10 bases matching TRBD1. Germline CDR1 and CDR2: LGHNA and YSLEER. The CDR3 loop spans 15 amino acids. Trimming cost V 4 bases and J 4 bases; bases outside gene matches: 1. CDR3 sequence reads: CASSRDRGYNSPLHF. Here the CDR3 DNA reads TGCGCCAGCAGCCGGGACAGGGGATATAATTCACCCCTCCACTTT.

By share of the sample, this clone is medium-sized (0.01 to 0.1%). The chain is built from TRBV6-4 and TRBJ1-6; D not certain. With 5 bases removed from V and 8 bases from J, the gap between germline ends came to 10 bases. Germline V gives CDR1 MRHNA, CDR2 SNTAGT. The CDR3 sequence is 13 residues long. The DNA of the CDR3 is TGTGCCAGCAGTAGAACCGCAGATTCACCCCTCCACTTT. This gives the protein CASSRTADSPLHF.

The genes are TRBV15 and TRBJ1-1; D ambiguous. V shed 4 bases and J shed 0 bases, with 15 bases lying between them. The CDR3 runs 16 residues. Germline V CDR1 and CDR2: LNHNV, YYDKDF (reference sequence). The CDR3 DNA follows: TGTGCCACCAGCAAACCTCTTCGAGGCCTGAACACTGAAGCTTTCTTT. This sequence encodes CATSKPLRGLNTEAFF. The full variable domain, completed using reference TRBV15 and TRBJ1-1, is DAMVIQNPRYQVTQFGKPVTLSCSQTLNHNVMYWYQQKSSQAPKLLFHYYDKDFNNEADTPDNFQSRRPNTSFCFLDIRSPGLGDTAMYLCATSKPLRGLNTEAFFGQGTRLTVV.

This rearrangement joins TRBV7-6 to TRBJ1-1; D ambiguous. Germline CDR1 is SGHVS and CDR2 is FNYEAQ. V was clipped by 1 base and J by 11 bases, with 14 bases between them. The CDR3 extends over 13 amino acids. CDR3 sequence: CASSLGRSSEAFF. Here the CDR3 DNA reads TGTGCCAGCAGCTTAGGAAGGTCATCGGAGGCTTTCTTT. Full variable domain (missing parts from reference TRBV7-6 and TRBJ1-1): GAGVSQSPRYKVTKRGQDVALRCDPISGHVSLYWYRQALGQGPEFLTYFNYEAQQDKSGLPNDRFSAERPEGSISTLTIQRTEQRDSAMYRCASSLGRSSEAFFGQGTRLTVV.

Here the CDR3 reads CASSLTSGHEQYF. The CDR3 DNA reads as TGTGCCAGCAGCTTAACCTCAGGGCACGAGCAGTACTTC. The V call is TRBV7-9, the J call TRBJ2-7; D possibly corresponds to TRBD1 (5 bases). The CDR3 extends over 13 amino acids. V was clipped by 2 bases and J by 5 bases, with 10 bases between them. CDR1 and CDR2 (germline): SEHNR, FQNEAQ (reference sequence). The full variable domain, in which reference TRBV7-9 and TRBJ2-7 provide the parts outside the CDR3, is DTGVSQNPRHKITKRGQNVTFRCDPISEHNRLYWYRQTLGQGPEFLTYFQNEAQLEKSRLLSDRFSAERPKGSFSTLEIQRTEQGDSAMYLCASSLTSGHEQYFGPGTRLTVT.

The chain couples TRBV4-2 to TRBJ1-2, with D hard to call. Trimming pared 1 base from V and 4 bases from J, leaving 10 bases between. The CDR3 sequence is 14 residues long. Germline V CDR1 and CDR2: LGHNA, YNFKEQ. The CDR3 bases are TGTGCCAGCAGCCAAGCTCGGGAGACCTATGGCTACACCTTC. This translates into CASSQARETYGYTF.

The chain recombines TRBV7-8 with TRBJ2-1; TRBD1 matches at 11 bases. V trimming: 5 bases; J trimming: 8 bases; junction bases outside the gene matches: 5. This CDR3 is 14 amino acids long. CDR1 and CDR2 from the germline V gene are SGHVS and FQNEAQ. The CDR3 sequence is CASSAGTGGDEQFF. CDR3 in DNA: TGTGCCAGCAGCGCGGGGACAGGGGGTGATGAGCAGTTCTTC.

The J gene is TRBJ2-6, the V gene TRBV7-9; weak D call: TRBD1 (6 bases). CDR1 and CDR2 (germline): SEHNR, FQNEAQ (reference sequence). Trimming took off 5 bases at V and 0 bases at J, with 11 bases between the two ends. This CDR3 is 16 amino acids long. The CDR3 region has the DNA TGTGCCAGCAGCCTGGGACATAACTCTGGGGCCAACGTCCTGACTTTC. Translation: CASSLGHNSGANVLTF.

The CDR3 DNA sequence: TGTGCCAGCAGCGCCCCCGGGGATACGCAGTATTTT. Its translation is CASSAPGDTQYF. The V gene is TRBV7-9, the J gene TRBJ2-3; D is uncertain. From germline, CDR1 is SEHNR and CDR2 FQNEAQ (reference sequence). The CDR3 is 12 amino acids. Trimming stripped 5 bases from V and 6 bases from J, with 9 bases between.